These 3 T cell receptor beta chains share one sample of origin, sequenced in a study of shared clonotypes between healthy human individuals. Positive CCR7 selection of CD45RO-negative cells yielded the naive CD8 cells, and terminally differentiated effector memory CD45RA+ cells were excluded. Libraries were prepared by immunoSEQ multiplex PCR; TCRdb keeps only in-frame clonotypes and omits some of them. This sample has over 2 million clones; roughly 95% occur once, and the top ten carry more than 0.95%. Sequenced: naive CD8+ T cells sorted from blood. The receptor source for this set is a man aged 18-30 years in good health.

CDR3 amino acids: CASDGGIYEQYF. Here the CDR3 DNA reads TGTGCCAGCGACGGAGGGATCTACGAGCAGTACTTC. V usage is TRBV6-6 and J usage is TRBJ2-7; tentatively, D is TRBD2 (6 bases). The V gene's germline CDR1 is MNHNY and CDR2 SVGAGI (reference sequence). V was clipped by 8 bases and J by 3 bases, with 11 bases between them. The CDR3 spans 12 residues.

Points on this clone: The same CDR3 also results from other DNA sequences found in this sample. The rearrangement uses TRBV13 and TRBJ2-7; 7 nucleotides match TRBD1. The V gene's germline CDR1 is PRHDT and CDR2 FYEKMQ (reference sequence). The V gene end was trimmed by 5 bases and the J gene end by 2 bases; junction bases not matched to a gene: 3. CDR3 size: 13 residues. The CDR3 loop is CASSPTGAYEQYF. The CDR3 nucleotides read TGTGCCAGCAGCCCTACAGGGGCCTACGAGCAGTACTTC.

This chain joins TRBV4-1 and TRBJ2-3; 11 bases line up with TRBD2. Germline trimming cut 4 bases from V and 4 bases from J; bases unmatched to any gene: 7. The CDR3 contains 16 residues. Germline V gene lookup returns CDR1 MGHRA and CDR2 YSYEKL. The DNA of the CDR3 is TGCGCCAGCAGCCCCACTAGCGGGAGTCATCCAGATACGCAGTATTTT. The encoded protein is CASSPTSGSHPDTQYF.